This is a list of T cell receptor beta chains from one sample in a study of CD8+ T cells in alopecia areata. This table comes from immunoSEQ multiplex PCR, and its TCRdb copy is limited to in-frame clones, with some not included. The repertoire has roughly 8,000 clones, about three quarters of them found once; the top ten carry approximately 2.7%. The specimen sequenced was CD4+ Tregs sorted from blood. These receptors came from a human donor with alopecia areata. Each CDR3 is given with its conserved first and last residue. Fields, in order: J gene, V gene, D gene, clone size, CDR3 DNA, CDR3 protein. The D gene is left open where the match is weak. Clone sizes are given selectively: once, few, many, or a class where the clone is expanded.

>TRBJ2-2|TRBV5-6|NA|NA
TGTGCCAGCAGCTTGGCTCGGGGTGCCGGGGAGCTGTTTTTT
CASSLARGAGELFF
>TRBJ1-1|TRBV6-5|NA|NA
TGTGCCAGCAGGGCGAACACTGAAGCTTTCTTT
CASRANTEAFF
>TRBJ2-7|TRBV4-3|NA|NA
TGCGCCAGCAGCCAAGAGTGGAGGCTCTACGAGCAGTACTTC
CASSQEWRLYEQYF
>TRBJ2-5|TRBV7-3|NA|NA
TGTGCCAGCAGCTTAGGGGCTAGAACGAATTTGGAGACCCAGTACTTC
CASSLGARTNLETQYF
>TRBJ2-7|TRBV6-5|TRBD2|NA
TGTGCCAGCCTTTCGACTAGCGGTTCCTCCTACGAGCAGTACTTC
CASLSTSGSSYEQYF
>TRBJ2-1|TRBV7-3|NA|NA
TGCGCCAGCAGCCTCAACAGTGGGGATGAGCAGTTCTTC
CASSLNSGDEQFF
>TRBJ2-7|TRBV11-2|NA|few
TGTGCCAGCAGCTTAGAACGAGGGACATTCTACGAGCAGTACTTC
CASSLERGTFYEQYF
>TRBJ2-2|TRBV19|TRBD2|few
TGTGCCAGTAGTATGACCGGGAGGGCCCTCACCGGGGAGCTGTTTTTT
CASSMTGRALTGELFF
>TRBJ2-7|TRBV19|TRBD1|NA
TGTGCCAGTAGTAGACTCGGGACAGGTGCCTACGAGCAGTACTTC
CASSRLGTGAYEQYF
>TRBJ2-2|TRBV4-1|TRBD2|NA
TGCGCCAGCGGTCTAGCGGGGTACACCGGGGAGCTGTTTTTT
CASGLAGYTGELFF
>TRBJ2-6|TRBV7-2|TRBD1|NA
TGTGCCAGCACCAAAAAATCCGGGACAGGCAACTCTGGGGCCAACGTCCTGACTTTC
CASTKKSGTGNSGANVLTF
>TRBJ2-2|TRBV11-1|NA|NA
TGTGCCAGCAGCTTAGACGGGGAAGGGACCGGGGAGCTGTTTTTT
CASSLDGEGTGELFF
>TRBJ2-2|TRBV7-8|TRBD2|NA
TGTGCCAGCAGACCGACTAGCGGGGAGCGCGGGGAGCTGTTTTTT
CASRPTSGERGELFF
>TRBJ2-7|TRBV7-2|TRBD1|NA
TGTGCCAGCAGCTTAGTGGGACAGGGGCACTACGAGCAGTACTTC
CASSLVGQGHYEQYF
>TRBJ1-1|TRBV5-1|TRBD1|NA
TGCGCCAGCAGCTCCACAGGGGATGAGGACACTGAAGCTTTCTTT
CASSSTGDEDTEAFF
>TRBJ2-3|TRBV29-1|NA|NA
TGCAGCGTGGGATCGATAGCCTATACGCAGTATTTT
CSVGSIAYTQYF
>TRBJ2-1|TRBV5-1|TRBD2|NA
TGCGCCAGCAGCAGGGGACTAGCGGGAGGCTATGAGCAGTTCTTC
CASSRGLAGGYEQFF
>TRBJ1-2|TRBV9|TRBD1|NA
TGTGCCAGCAGCGCCCGGGACAGGGTCATTTATGGCTACACCTTC
CASSARDRVIYGYTF
>TRBJ2-1|TRBV28|NA|NA
TGTGCCAGCAGTTTTGTAGGACTGCCCAATGAGCAGTTCTTC
CASSFVGLPNEQFF
>TRBJ2-5|TRBV18|NA|NA
TGTGCCAGCTCACCTGGCAGAGGAGAGACCCAGTACTTC
CASSPGRGETQYF
>TRBJ2-5|TRBV7-2|NA|few
TGTGCCAGCAGCTTCGGGGGTCGCCAAGAGACCCAGTACTTC
CASSFGGRQETQYF
>TRBJ1-1|TRBV30|NA|once
TGTGCCTGGAGTAGGGAGGGCAGGACGGGGAACACTGAAGCTTTCTTT
CAWSREGRTGNTEAFF
>TRBJ2-5|TRBV7-2|NA|NA
TGTGCCAGCAGCTTAAATCCACTAGCTGAGACCCAGTACTTC
CASSLNPLAETQYF
>TRBJ2-5|TRBV11-2|NA|NA
TGTGCCAGCAGCTTAGACGGCCAAGAGACCCAGTACTTC
CASSLDGQETQYF
>TRBJ1-6|TRBV5-4|TRBD1|NA
TGTGCCAGCAGCATCCGGGACAGAAATTCACCCCTCCACTTT
CASSIRDRNSPLHF
>TRBJ2-7|TRBV2|TRBD2|NA
TGTGCCAGCAGTGACGAGCGGGATGGCTACGAGCAGTACTTC
CASSDERDGYEQYF
>TRBJ2-3|TRBV29-1|TRBD1|NA
TGCAGCGTGGACAGGGGGCCGACAGATACGCAGTATTTT
CSVDRGPTDTQYF
>TRBJ1-1|TRBV5-1|NA|few
TGCGCCAGCAGCCGAGGGGGTAACTCTGAAGCTTTCTTT
CASSRGGNSEAFF
>TRBJ2-1|TRBV25-1|NA|NA
TGTGCCAGCAGTAGCTGGAGGGCATTGAATGAGCAGTTCTTC
CASSSWRALNEQFF
>TRBJ2-7|TRBV7-6|TRBD2|NA
TGTGCCAGCAGCCCGACTAGCGGGAGGGCCTACGAGCAGTACTTC
CASSPTSGRAYEQYF
>TRBJ2-7|TRBV5-6|NA|NA
TGTGCCAGCAGCTTGGCGTTGAGGTCCTACGACACTCGCTACGAGCAGTACTTC
CASSLALRSYDTRYEQYF
>TRBJ1-5|TRBV7-9|NA|NA
TGTGCCAGCAGCTTAGGGTCAGGAAGCAATCAGCCCCAGCATTTT
CASSLGSGSNQPQHF
>TRBJ2-1|TRBV7-9|NA|NA
TGTGCCAGCAGCGTCAGGACTGGAGCTTACAATGAGCAGTTCTTC
CASSVRTGAYNEQFF
>TRBJ2-3|TRBV5-1|TRBD1|NA
TGCGCCAGCAGCAACCGGGACAGAAGCACAGATACGCAGTATTTT
CASSNRDRSTDTQYF
>TRBJ2-3|TRBV5-6|NA|NA
TGTGCCAGCAGCTTCCGACTAGTACCTGAGGCAGATACGCAGTATTTT
CASSFRLVPEADTQYF
>TRBJ2-6|TRBV7-2|TRBD1|few
TGTGCCAGCAGCTTAACAGGGGCCCTGTTAAGCTCTGGGGCCAACGTCCTGACTTTC
CASSLTGALLSSGANVLTF
>TRBJ2-1|TRBV6-6|TRBD1|once
TGTGCCAGCAGTTTGGACAGGGTCGCCTACAATGAGCAGTTCTTC
CASSLDRVAYNEQFF
>TRBJ2-7|TRBV29-1|NA|once
TGCAGCGTTTTTGGGTTGAGCTCCTACGAGCAGTACTTC
CSVFGLSSYEQYF
>TRBJ2-7|TRBV27|TRBD1|NA
TGTGCCAGCAGACGACAGGGAGCCTACGAGCAGTACTTC
CASRRQGAYEQYF
>TRBJ2-3|TRBV7-9|NA|few
TGTGCCAGCAGCCCCCCGACAGCGACTAGCACAGATACGCAGTATTTT
CASSPPTATSTDTQYF
>TRBJ2-1|TRBV19|TRBD2|NA
TGTGCCAGTAGGATTAGCGGGAGTGAGCAGTTCTTC
CASRISGSEQFF
>TRBJ1-2|TRBV20-1|NA|NA
TGCAGTGCTAGAGGTGGGGATGGCTACACCTTC
CSARGGDGYTF
>TRBJ1-5|TRBV28|NA|few
TGTGCCAGCAGTTTAGGGGGCGCGGGCAATCAGCCCCAGCATTTT
CASSLGGAGNQPQHF
>TRBJ2-5|TRBV29-1|NA|few
TGCAGCGGCCAGACTAGTCAAGGAGAGACCCAGTACTTC
CSGQTSQGETQYF
>TRBJ2-5|TRBV7-2|TRBD2|NA
TGTGCCAGCAGCTTAGGGGTGGCGGGAGGCCCGTGGGAGACCCAGTACTTC
CASSLGVAGGPWETQYF
>TRBJ2-1|TRBV15|NA|NA
TGTGCCACCAGCGCGCGCGAGCGGGCGGACCTCTACAATGAGCAGTTCTTC
CATSARERADLYNEQFF
>TRBJ1-2|TRBV6-6|NA|NA
TGTGCCAGCAGTTACTCTACGACAGGTCTGGCTGGCTACACCTTC
CASSYSTTGLAGYTF
>TRBJ2-7|TRBV5-4|TRBD2|NA
TGTGCCAGCAGCTTGGTTGGTAGCGGGTTTTTTAACTCCTACGAGCAGTACTTC
CASSLVGSGFFNSYEQYF
>TRBJ1-4|TRBV18|TRBD1|NA
TGTGCCAGCTCACCCTATACCGGGACAGGGCCGGGAAAACTGTTTTTT
CASSPYTGTGPGKLFF
>TRBJ1-4|TRBV19|NA|NA
TGTGCCAGTAGTATAAGGGCAGCTAATGAAAAACTGTTTTTT
CASSIRAANEKLFF
>TRBJ2-1|TRBV5-1|NA|few
TGCGCCAGCAGCTTCCGGGTCAACAATGAGCAGTTCTTC
CASSFRVNNEQFF
>TRBJ2-2|TRBV19|TRBD2|few
TGTGCCAGTAGCCTTATGACAGGGACTAGCGGGAGCCGGAACACCGGGGAGCTGTTTTTT
CASSLMTGTSGSRNTGELFF
>TRBJ1-2|TRBV2|TRBD1|NA
TGTGCCAGCAGTCTTGGGCTTATCCGACCGGACAGGGGTGGCTACACCTTC
CASSLGLIRPDRGGYTF
>TRBJ2-4|TRBV5-1|NA|NA
TGCGCCACTCGAAGGGCCGTTGGGTACATTCAGTACTTC
CATRRAVGYIQYF
>TRBJ2-7|TRBV6-1|NA|few
TGTGCCAGCAGCCCCACCACATACGAGCAGTACTTC
CASSPTTYEQYF